The rows below give T cell receptor beta chains drawn from one sample of a study of blood T cells in healthy people across ages. TCRdb ran MiXCR on the 5' RACE reads and lists one entry per CDR3 protein. The sample records 870,000 or so distinct CDR3 sequences, 25% to 35% being singletons. The material sequenced was blood. Every receptor here comes from a woman older than 75 in good health. Both conserved end residues are part of each CDR3. The order of the fields is clone size, J gene, V gene, D gene, CDR3 protein, CDR3 DNA. The D gene is left open where the match is weak. Part of the rows lack a size; the others show once, few, many or a class for expanded clones.

- | TRBJ2-4 | TRBV2 | - | CASSPRRGAKNIQYF | TGTGCCAGCAGCCCTCGACGGGGGGCCAAAAACATTCAGTACTTC
- | TRBJ1-2 | TRBV14 | - | CANYTGPPRRYTF | TGTGCCAACTACACAGGGCCCCCAAGGAGATACACCTTC
few | TRBJ2-2 | TRBV27 | TRBD1 | CASSFGTGLTGELFF | TGTGCCAGCAGTTTTGGGACAGGGCTCACCGGGGAGCTGTTTTTT
many | TRBJ2-1 | TRBV6-5 | - | CASSYSRARGIDEQFF | TGTGCCAGCAGTTACTCGAGAGCTAGGGGGATCGATGAGCAGTTCTTC
many | TRBJ2-5 | TRBV3-1 | TRBD2 | CASSLRGRGETQYF | TGTGCCAGCAGCCTGCGGGGGAGGGGAGAGACCCAGTACTTC
- | TRBJ2-1 | TRBV4-3 | TRBD2 | CASSQATSGGAGEQFF | TGCGCCAGCAGCCAAGCAACTAGCGGGGGGGCCGGTGAGCAGTTCTTC
many | TRBJ2-1 | TRBV14 | - | CASSQDPRVSYNEQFF | TGTGCCAGCAGCCAAGACCCCCGGGTCTCCTACAATGAGCAGTTCTTC
once | TRBJ2-1 | TRBV5-1 | - | CASFNTYNEQFF | TGCGCCAGCTTCAATACCTACAATGAGCAGTTCTTC
- | TRBJ2-6 | TRBV29-1 | - | CSVASGSSGANVLTF | TGCAGCGTTGCCAGCGGATCCTCTGGGGCCAACGTCCTGACTTTC
- | TRBJ1-1 | TRBV29-1 | - | CSVPGTRNTEAFF | TGCAGCGTCCCCGGGACAAGAAACACTGAAGCTTTCTTT
- | TRBJ1-5 | TRBV6-2/TRBV6-3 | - | CAGRSDQYSNQPQHF | TGTGCCGGCAGATCGGACCAGTATAGCAATCAGCCCCAGCATTTT
- | TRBJ2-7 | TRBV29-1 | - | CSVARDTTYEQYF | TGCAGCGTAGCCCGGGACACCACCTACGAGCAGTACTTC
- | TRBJ2-7 | TRBV20-1 | - | CSASLAHSYEQYF | TGCAGTGCTTCGCTAGCACACTCCTACGAGCAGTACTTC
- | TRBJ1-2 | TRBV30 | TRBD1 | CAWSMRDRGGYTF | TGTGCCTGGAGTATGAGGGACAGGGGTGGCTACACCTTC
many | TRBJ2-1 | TRBV18 | TRBD1 | CASSPYRDSNEQFF | TGTGCCAGCTCACCCTACCGGGACAGTAATGAGCAGTTCTTC
- | TRBJ1-1 | TRBV5-1 | - | CASSLVYVNTEAFF | TGCGCCAGCAGCTTGGTTTACGTGAACACTGAAGCTTTCTTT
many | TRBJ2-1 | TRBV20-1 | TRBD2 | CSALRGGSYNEQFF | TGCAGTGCTTTGCGGGGGGGCTCCTACAATGAGCAGTTCTTC
many | TRBJ2-7 | TRBV6-2/TRBV6-3 | - | CASSYSEGVAYEQYF | TGTGCCAGCAGTTACTCCGAGGGGGTCGCCTACGAGCAGTACTTC
few | TRBJ1-2 | TRBV20-1 | - | CSASGAGFPNYGYTF | TGCAGTGCTAGTGGTGCTGGGTTCCCTAACTATGGCTACACCTTC
few | TRBJ2-5 | TRBV12-3/TRBV12-4 | - | CASSIMGETQYF | TGTGCCAGCAGTATTATGGGGGAGACCCAGTACTTC
- | TRBJ2-2 | TRBV7-2 | TRBD2 | CASSLKVSGGDTGELFF | TGTGCCAGCAGTCTTAAAGTCAGCGGGGGCGACACCGGGGAGCTGTTTTTT
many | TRBJ2-6 | TRBV18 | - | CASSPPGSRVSGANVLTF | TGTGCCAGCTCACCACCGGGGAGCAGGGTCTCTGGGGCCAACGTCCTGACTTTC
many | TRBJ1-5 | TRBV30 | - | CAWSATAYQPQHF | TGTGCCTGGAGTGCAACAGCGTATCAGCCCCAGCATTTT
few | TRBJ2-7 | TRBV20-1 | TRBD2 | CSAASGGDNEQYF | TGCAGTGCGGCTAGCGGGGGGGACAATGAGCAGTACTTC
- | TRBJ2-5 | TRBV29-1 | TRBD2 | CSVRGLAVETQYF | TGCAGCGTTCGTGGACTAGCGGTGGAGACCCAGTACTTC
many | TRBJ1-6 | TRBV10-2 | TRBD1 | CASSDRTGEPLHF | TGCGCCAGCAGTGATCGGACAGGGGAGCCCCTCCACTTT
few | TRBJ1-1 | TRBV6-1 | TRBD1 | CASTWDRGGTEAFF | TGTGCCAGCACCTGGGACAGGGGGGGGACTGAAGCTTTCTTT
many | TRBJ2-7 | TRBV6-4 | TRBD1 | CASSDSSKRKFYLSGQGEDEQYF | TGTGCCAGCAGTGACTCGAGCAAGAGAAAATTTTATCTCTCGGGACAGGGGGAAGACGAGCAGTACTTC
- | TRBJ2-5 | TRBV19 | - | CASKSHGPPETQYF | TGTGCCAGTAAAAGTCATGGCCCCCCCGAGACCCAGTACTTC
many | TRBJ2-3 | TRBV7-8 | TRBD1 | CASVRDRVRLRGDTQYF | TGTGCCAGTGTACGGGACAGGGTTCGACTACGAGGAGATACGCAGTATTTT
many | TRBJ2-5 | TRBV10-2 | - | CASSDGETQYF | TGCGCCAGCAGTGATGGGGAGACCCAGTACTTC
many | TRBJ2-5 | TRBV9 | - | CASSVGLMGSETQYF | TGTGCCAGCAGCGTAGGTCTAATGGGATCAGAGACCCAGTACTTC
many | TRBJ2-7 | TRBV5-1 | TRBD1 | CASSLAILSGQGTYEQYF | TGCGCCAGCAGCTTGGCGATTCTCTCGGGACAGGGGACGTACGAGCAGTACTTC
- | TRBJ2-1 | TRBV20-1 | TRBD2 | CSARSGTSGRNEQFF | TGCAGTGCTAGATCGGGGACTAGCGGGAGGAATGAGCAGTTCTTC
- | TRBJ2-7 | TRBV6-2/TRBV6-3 | - | CASSPNRRSSYEQYF | TGTGCCAGCAGCCCAAACAGGCGAAGCTCCTACGAGCAGTACTTC
- | TRBJ1-5 | TRBV20-1 | TRBD1 | CSARNNAGTGQPQHF | TGCAGTGCTAGAAATAACGCAGGGACAGGCCAGCCCCAGCATTTT
few | TRBJ1-1 | TRBV9 | TRBD1 | CASSVGGQGEAFF | TGTGCCAGCAGCGTCGGGGGACAGGGTGAAGCTTTCTTT
many | TRBJ2-7 | TRBV28 | - | CASSLSKGYEQYF | TGTGCCAGCAGTTTATCGAAGGGTTACGAGCAGTACTTC